This T cell receptor (beta chain) was sequenced in a study of T cell repertoires in cytomegalovirus infection. Points on this clonotype: As yet, its antigen is unknown.

V shed 0 bases and J shed 1 base, with 8 bases lying between them. This CDR3 comprises 15 residues. Looked up from germline, CDR1 is SGHAT and CDR2 is FQNNGV. Via MiXCR, TCRdb re-called the reads, giving one row per CDR3 protein. The repertoire holds a few hundred thousand distinct CDR3 sequences, with approximately 46% as singletons. The receptor comes from a human donor in good health (CMV status not recorded). Some clones in this sample may be carry-over from other donors' samples. The material sequenced was cultured PBMCs, taken from culture after CMV antigen stimulation. The chain has TRBV11-2 and TRBJ2-3; D gene unclear. The CDR3 spells CASSLDSWGTDTQYF. In DNA, the CDR3 is TGTGCCAGCAGCTTAGACAGTTGGGGCACAGATACGCAGTATTTT.